These T cell receptor beta chains were read from a single sample in a study of cytomegalovirus exposure and HLA in healthy donors. Data came from immunoSEQ multiplex PCR; TCRdb stores just in-frame clones and leaves some out. This table has roughly 300,000 clones, around 90% appearing once. What was sequenced was PBMCs. The source is a woman aged 25 to 39 in good health and CMV-seropositive. Both conserved end residues are part of each CDR3. The D gene is left open where the match is weak. Rows may omit the clone size; those that give it use once, few, many or a size class.

j_call v_call clone_size cdr3_length d_call cdr3_nt cdr3_aa
TRBJ2-7 TRBV19 - 14 TRBD1 TGTGCCAGTAGTACGGGACAGGGGTCCTACGAGCAGTACTTC CASSTGQGSYEQYF
TRBJ2-7 TRBV7-2 - 14 - TGTGCCAGCAGCTACGGGACCCTAGGCTACGAGCAGTACTTC CASSYGTLGYEQYF
TRBJ2-5 TRBV4-1 few 16 TRBD1 TGCGCCAGCAGCCTGGGACAGGGAGTTCCCACAGAGACCCAGTACTTC CASSLGQGVPTETQYF
TRBJ2-7 TRBV27 - 13 TRBD2 TGTGCCAGCAGCTTTGGGGAGGGCTACGAGCAGTACTTC CASSFGEGYEQYF
TRBJ2-3 TRBV29-1 once 13 - TGCAGCGTTGCCGGGAAACTCACAGATACGCAGTATTTT CSVAGKLTDTQYF
TRBJ2-5 TRBV5-1 - 13 - TGCGCCAGCAGCCGGGGGGCACAAGAGACCCAGTACTTC CASSRGAQETQYF
TRBJ1-1 TRBV2 once 13 - TGTGCCAGCAGTGATAGAGAGAACACTGAAGCTTTCTTT CASSDRENTEAFF
TRBJ1-4 TRBV9 once 14 - TGTGCCAGCACCGCCCGGGACGGAAGTGAAAAACTGTTTTTT CASTARDGSEKLFF
TRBJ1-1 TRBV2 - 14 TRBD1 TGTGCCAGCACCCCAGGGGGGGTTGGAACTGAAGCTTTCTTT CASTPGGVGTEAFF
TRBJ2-2 TRBV13 - 14 TRBD2 TGTGCCAGCAGCCTTAGCGGGACCGCCGGGGAGCTGTTTTTT CASSLSGTAGELFF
TRBJ2-1 TRBV29-1 - 14 - TGCAGCGTTGTCTCCCTCCCGAGGGGCAATGAGCAGTTCTTC CSVVSLPRGNEQFF
TRBJ2-1 TRBV25-1 - 16 TRBD2 TGTGCCAGCAGATCTAGCGGGGGCTCCGTGTGCAATGAGCAGTTCTTC CASRSSGGSVCNEQFF
TRBJ2-1 TRBV6-5 once 14 - TGTGCCAGCAGTTACTTGTTTGGGGGAGTGGAGCAGTTCTTC CASSYLFGGVEQFF
TRBJ2-2 TRBV5-4 - 18 - TGTGCCAGCAGCTTTGGGGAGATGGGGATGGTGAACACCGGGGAGCTGTTTTTT CASSFGEMGMVNTGELFF
TRBJ2-7 TRBV7-9 - 13 TRBD1 TGTGCCAGCAGCCGAGGGACAGGAGACGAGCAGTACTTC CASSRGTGDEQYF
TRBJ2-1 TRBV11-2 - 15 TRBD1 TGTGCCAGCAGCTTAGCCCTGACAGGGGCCAATGAGCAGTTCTTC CASSLALTGANEQFF
TRBJ1-1 TRBV10-2 - 11 - TGCGCCAGCAGTGATGGGGCTGAAGCTTTCTTT CASSDGAEAFF
TRBJ2-7 TRBV4-1 - 15 - TGCGCCAGCAGCCAAGGAAGAGGCTTCGCCTACGAGCAGTACTTC CASSQGRGFAYEQYF
TRBJ1-1 TRBV9 - 13 - TGTGCCAGCAGTGGGCAGGGCTTTACTGAAGCTTTCTTT CASSGQGFTEAFF
TRBJ1-5 TRBV7-2 once 15 - TGTGCCAGCAGCTTAGCAGGGGTAGGCAATCAGCCCCAGCATTTT CASSLAGVGNQPQHF
TRBJ1-5 TRBV2 - 14 - TGTGCCAGCATGAGCCTCAATAGCAATCAGCCCCAGCATTTT CASMSLNSNQPQHF
TRBJ2-2 TRBV28 - 16 - TGTGCCAGCATGAAAGGCCGAATTTCGAACACCGGGGAGCTGTTTTTT CASMKGRISNTGELFF
TRBJ2-7 TRBV19 - 14 - TGTGCCAGTAGTATTTCACCGAAACCCTACGAGCAGTACTTC CASSISPKPYEQYF
TRBJ1-2 TRBV29-1 - 12 TRBD1 TGCAGCGCTGACAGGGAATCTCGTGGCTACACCTTC CSADRESRGYTF
TRBJ2-2 TRBV30 - 17 TRBD1 TGTGCCTGGAGTGCACTCAAAGGGACAGGGAACACCGGGGAGCTGTTTTTT CAWSALKGTGNTGELFF
TRBJ1-1 TRBV28 - 13 TRBD1 TGTGCCAGCAGTTTACCTGGGACAGCTGAAGCTTTCTTT CASSLPGTAEAFF
TRBJ2-3 TRBV7-6 - 16 TRBD2 TGTGCCAGCAGACTTGGATCCCTAGCGGGCACAGATACGCAGTATTTT CASRLGSLAGTDTQYF
TRBJ2-7 TRBV7-5 - 14 - TGTGTCAGAAAAGGGCGGGACCCCTCCTACGAGCAGTACTTC CVRKGRDPSYEQYF
TRBJ2-1 TRBV15 few 14 - TGTGCCACCAGCAGAGAGTTACGTTACAATGAGCAGTTCTTC CATSRELRYNEQFF
TRBJ1-1 TRBV28 - 14 TRBD1 TGTGCCAGCTATCGACAGGGGGCGTTTGCTGAAGCTTTCTTT CASYRQGAFAEAFF
TRBJ2-1 TRBV6-4 - 15 - TGTGCCAGCAGTGTCGTTGGGGCCGGGTACAATGAGCAGTTCTTC CASSVVGAGYNEQFF
TRBJ2-3 TRBV9 once 15 TRBD2 TGTGCCAGCAGCGTAGTCGGGGGGGCCATAGATACGCAGTATTTT CASSVVGGAIDTQYF
TRBJ1-2 TRBV7-2 - 12 - TGTGCCAGCAGCTTAGAAGGGGTCGGCTACACCTTC CASSLEGVGYTF
TRBJ1-1 TRBV27 - 14 - TGTGCCAGCAGTCTATTAACAGAGAACACTGAAGCTTTCTTT CASSLLTENTEAFF
TRBJ1-2 TRBV4-2 few 14 - TGTGCCAGCAGCCAAGATGACCGGGACTATGGCTACACCTTC CASSQDDRDYGYTF
TRBJ1-1 TRBV18 few 16 - TGTGCCAGCTCACCACCCGCTGCACGGTGGGACACTGAAGCTTTCTTT CASSPPAARWDTEAFF
TRBJ1-1 TRBV19 - 12 - TGTGCCAGTATCAAGGGGCACACTGAAGCTTTCTTT CASIKGHTEAFF
TRBJ2-3 TRBV11-1 - 15 - TGTGCCAGCAGCCTAAGATCGCAGGGACCAGATACGCAGTATTTT CASSLRSQGPDTQYF
TRBJ1-2 TRBV9 once 14 - TGTGCCAGCAGCGTAGGTGGGGAAGGAAATGGCTACACCTTC CASSVGGEGNGYTF